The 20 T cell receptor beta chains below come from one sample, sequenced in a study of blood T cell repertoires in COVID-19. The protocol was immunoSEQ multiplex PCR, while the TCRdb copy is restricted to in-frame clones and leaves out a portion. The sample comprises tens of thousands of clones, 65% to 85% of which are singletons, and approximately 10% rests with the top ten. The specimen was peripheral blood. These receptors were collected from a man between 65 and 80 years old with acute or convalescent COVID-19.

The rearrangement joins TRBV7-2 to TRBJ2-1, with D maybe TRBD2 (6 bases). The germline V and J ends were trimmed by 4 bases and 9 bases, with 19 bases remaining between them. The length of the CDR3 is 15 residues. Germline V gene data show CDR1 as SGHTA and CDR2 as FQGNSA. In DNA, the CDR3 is TGTGCCAGCAGCTCTGGTGCACTAGCTTCGGGTGAGCAGTTCTTC. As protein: CASSSGALASGEQFF.

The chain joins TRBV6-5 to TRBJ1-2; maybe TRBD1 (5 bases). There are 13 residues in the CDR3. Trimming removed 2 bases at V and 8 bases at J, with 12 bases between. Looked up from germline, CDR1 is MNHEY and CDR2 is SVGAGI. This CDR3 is CASSYSRAGGYTF. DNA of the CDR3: TGTGCCAGCAGTTACAGCAGGGCTGGGGGCTACACCTTC.

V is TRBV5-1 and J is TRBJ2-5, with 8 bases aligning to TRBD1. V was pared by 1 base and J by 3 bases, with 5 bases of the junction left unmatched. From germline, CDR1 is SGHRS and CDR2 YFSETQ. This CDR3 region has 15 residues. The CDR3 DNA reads TGCGCCAGCAGCTTGTTTGAACAGGGGGAAGAGACCCAGTACTTC. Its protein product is CASSLFEQGEETQYF.

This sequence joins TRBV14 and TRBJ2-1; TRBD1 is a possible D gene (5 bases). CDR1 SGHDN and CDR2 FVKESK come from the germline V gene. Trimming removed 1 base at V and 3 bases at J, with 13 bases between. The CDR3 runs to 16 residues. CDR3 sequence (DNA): TGTGCCAGCAGCCAAGGGGCTGTAGGGGACTACAATGAGCAGTTCTTC. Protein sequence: CASSQGAVGDYNEQFF.

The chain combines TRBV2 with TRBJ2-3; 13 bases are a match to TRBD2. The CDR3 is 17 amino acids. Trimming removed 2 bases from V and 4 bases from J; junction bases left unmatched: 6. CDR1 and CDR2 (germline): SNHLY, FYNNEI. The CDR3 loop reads CASSEPSTSGGSDTQYF. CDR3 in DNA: TGTGCCAGCAGTGAACCTTCGACTAGCGGGGGGTCAGATACGCAGTATTTT.

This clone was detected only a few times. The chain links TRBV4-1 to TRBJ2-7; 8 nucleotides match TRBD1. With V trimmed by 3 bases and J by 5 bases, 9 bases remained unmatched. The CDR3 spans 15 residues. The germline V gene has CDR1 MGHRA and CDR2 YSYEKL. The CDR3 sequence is CASSQGMTGVNEQYF. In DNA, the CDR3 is TGCGCCAGCAGCCAGGGGATGACAGGGGTGAACGAGCAGTACTTC.

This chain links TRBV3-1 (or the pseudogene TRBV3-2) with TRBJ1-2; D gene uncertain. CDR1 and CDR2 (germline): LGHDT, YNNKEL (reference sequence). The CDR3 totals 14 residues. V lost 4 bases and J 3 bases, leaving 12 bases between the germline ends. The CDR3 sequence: CASSPWRGDYGYTF. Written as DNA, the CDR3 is TGTGCCAGCAGCCCCTGGCGGGGAGACTATGGCTACACCTTC.

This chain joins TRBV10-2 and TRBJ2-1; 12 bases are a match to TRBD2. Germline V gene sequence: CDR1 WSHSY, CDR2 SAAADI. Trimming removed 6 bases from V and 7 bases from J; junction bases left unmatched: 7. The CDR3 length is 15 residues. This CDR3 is CASRPLAGGGNEQFF. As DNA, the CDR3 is TGCGCCAGCAGACCACTAGCGGGGGGAGGGAATGAGCAGTTCTTC.

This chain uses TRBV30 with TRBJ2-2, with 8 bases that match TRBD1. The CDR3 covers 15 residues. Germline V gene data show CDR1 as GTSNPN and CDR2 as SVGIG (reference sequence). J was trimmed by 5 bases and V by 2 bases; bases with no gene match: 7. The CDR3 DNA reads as TGTGCCTGGAGTCGGACAGGGTTAAAGACCGGGGAGCTGTTTTTT. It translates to CAWSRTGLKTGELFF.

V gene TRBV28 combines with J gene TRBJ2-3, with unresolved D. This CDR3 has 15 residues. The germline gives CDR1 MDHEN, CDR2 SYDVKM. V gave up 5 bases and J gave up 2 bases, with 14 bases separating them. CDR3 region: CASSPGGRLTDTQYF. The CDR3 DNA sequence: TGTGCCAGCAGTCCGGGTGGTCGCCTCACAGATACGCAGTATTTT.

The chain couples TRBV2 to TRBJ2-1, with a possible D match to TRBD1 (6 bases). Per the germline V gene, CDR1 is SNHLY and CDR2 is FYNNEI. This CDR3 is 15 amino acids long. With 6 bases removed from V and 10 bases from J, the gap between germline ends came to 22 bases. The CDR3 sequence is CASRSGRGPPGEQFF. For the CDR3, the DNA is TGTGCCAGCAGGTCAGGCAGGGGACCCCCGGGAGAGCAGTTCTTC.

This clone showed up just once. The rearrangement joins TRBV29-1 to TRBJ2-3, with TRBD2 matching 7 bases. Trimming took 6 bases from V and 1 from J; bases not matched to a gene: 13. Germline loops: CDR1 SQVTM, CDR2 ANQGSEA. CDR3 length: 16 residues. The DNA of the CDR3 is TGCAGCGTCGATTTGCTAGGGGCGGGGGGCACAGATACGCAGTATTTT. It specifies CSVDLLGAGGTDTQYF.

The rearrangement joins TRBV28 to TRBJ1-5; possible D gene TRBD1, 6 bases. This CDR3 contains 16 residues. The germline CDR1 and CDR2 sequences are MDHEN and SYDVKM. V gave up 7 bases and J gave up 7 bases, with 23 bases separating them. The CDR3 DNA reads TGTGCCAGCACTCCTCTAGGAACCAGGGGAAGACAGCCCCAGCATTTT. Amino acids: CASTPLGTRGRQPQHF.

In DNA, the CDR3 is TGTGCCAGCAGCTTCGGCAGGGAAAGGTACGAGCAGTACTTC. Translated: CASSFGRERYEQYF. This chain connects TRBV5-5 to TRBJ2-7, with D possibly TRBD1 on 5 matching bases. The CDR3 has 14 residues. The V and J ends lost 2 bases and 4 bases respectively, with 13 bases between them. Germline V gene lookup returns CDR1 SGHKS and CDR2 YYEKEE (reference sequence).

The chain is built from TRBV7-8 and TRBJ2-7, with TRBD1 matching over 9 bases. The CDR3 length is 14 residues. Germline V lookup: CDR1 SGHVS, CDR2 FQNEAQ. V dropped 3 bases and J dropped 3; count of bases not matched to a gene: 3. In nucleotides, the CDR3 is TGTGCCAGCAGCTTGGAGGACAGGGGCTACGAGCAGTACGTC. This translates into CASSLEDRGYEQYV.

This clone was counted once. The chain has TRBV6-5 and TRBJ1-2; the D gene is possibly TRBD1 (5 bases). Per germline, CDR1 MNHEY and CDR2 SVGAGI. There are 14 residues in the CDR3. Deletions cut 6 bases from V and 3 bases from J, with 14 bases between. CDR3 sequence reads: CASRPPGRDYGYTF. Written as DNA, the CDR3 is TGTGCCAGCAGACCCCCAGGCAGGGACTATGGCTACACCTTC.

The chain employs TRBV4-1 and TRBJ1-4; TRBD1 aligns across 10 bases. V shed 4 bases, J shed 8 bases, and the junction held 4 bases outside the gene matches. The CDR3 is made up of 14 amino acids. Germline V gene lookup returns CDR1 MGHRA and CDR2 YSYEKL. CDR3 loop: CASSPLDRGEKLFF. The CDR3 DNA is TGCGCCAGCAGCCCCCTGGACAGGGGGGAAAAACTGTTTTTT.

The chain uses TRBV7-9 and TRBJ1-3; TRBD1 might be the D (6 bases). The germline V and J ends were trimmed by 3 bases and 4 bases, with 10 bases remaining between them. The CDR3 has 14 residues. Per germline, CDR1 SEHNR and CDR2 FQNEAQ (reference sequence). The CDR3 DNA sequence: TGTGCCAGCAGCTTGTCAGGGGTCGGAAACACCATATATTTT. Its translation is CASSLSGVGNTIYF.

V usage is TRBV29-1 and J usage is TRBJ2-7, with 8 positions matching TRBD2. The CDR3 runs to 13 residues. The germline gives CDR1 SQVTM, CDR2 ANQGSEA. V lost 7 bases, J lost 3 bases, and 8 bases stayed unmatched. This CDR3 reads CSAVLAVNYEQYF. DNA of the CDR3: TGCAGCGCCGTACTAGCGGTTAACTACGAGCAGTACTTC.

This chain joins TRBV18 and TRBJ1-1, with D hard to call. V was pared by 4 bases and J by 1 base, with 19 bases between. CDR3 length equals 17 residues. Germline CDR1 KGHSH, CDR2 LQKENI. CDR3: CASSLFRQSQENTEAFF. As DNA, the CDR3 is TGTGCCAGCTCACTATTCAGGCAAAGTCAGGAGAACACTGAAGCTTTCTTT. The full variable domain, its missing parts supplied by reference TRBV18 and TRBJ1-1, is NAGVMQNPRHLVRRRGQEARLRCSPMKGHSHVYWYRQLPEEGLKFMVYLQKENIIDESGMPKERFSAEFPKEGPSILRIQQVVRGDSAAYFCASSLFRQSQENTEAFFGQGTRLTVV.